The 11 T cell receptor beta chains below were found in one sample sequenced in a study of cytomegalovirus exposure and HLA in healthy donors. Primers for the PCR totalled 60 Vbeta and 13 Jbeta. Assay: immunoSEQ multiplex PCR; the TCRdb copy retains only in-frame clones and omits some. The sample yields about 190,000 clones, around 78% seen once. Sequencing was carried out using PBMCs. Every receptor here comes from a woman in her twenties or thirties in good health and CMV-seropositive.

The rearrangement joins TRBV6-1 to TRBJ2-5; perhaps TRBD1 as D (6 bases). Germline lookup yields CDR1 MNHNS and CDR2 SASEGT. The CDR3 totals 15 residues. The V and J ends lost 8 bases and 5 bases respectively, with 21 bases between them. In nucleotides, the CDR3 is TGTGCCAGCGGGATAGACAGGTGGCTGGGGGAGACCCAGTACTTC. This gives the protein CASGIDRWLGETQYF.

DNA for the CDR3: TGCAGCGTTATCGTCGGGGTCACTGAAGCTTTCTTT. It codes for CSVIVGVTEAFF. The chain employs TRBV29-1 and TRBJ1-1; D unresolved. The germline gives CDR1 SQVTM, CDR2 ANQGSEA. The CDR3 consists of 12 residues. Trimming removed 5 bases at V and 4 bases at J, with 11 bases between.

J is TRBJ1-1 and V is TRBV6-1, with 9 nucleotides matching TRBD1. The CDR3 is made up of 13 amino acids. V shed 9 bases, J shed 5 bases, and the junction held 7 bases outside the gene matches. Germline loops: CDR1 MNHNS, CDR2 SASEGT. CDR3 in amino acids: CASEDRGATEAFF. CDR3 sequence (DNA): TGTGCCAGTGAGGACAGGGGAGCGACTGAAGCTTTCTTT.

The V call is TRBV6-6, the J call TRBJ1-1; 8 positions agree with TRBD1. This CDR3 has 15 amino acids. V shed 2 bases and J 4 bases; nucleotides not matched to a gene: 6. Germline loops: CDR1 MNHNY, CDR2 SVGAGI (reference sequence). CDR3 residues: CASSYQGAQSTEAFF. CDR3 DNA sequence: TGTGCCAGCAGTTACCAGGGGGCGCAATCCACTGAAGCTTTCTTT.

The rearrangement joins TRBV7-8 to TRBJ1-1; 9 nucleotides line up with TRBD1. After removal of 5 bases from V and 0 bases from J, the junction contained 4 bases not matched to a gene. Per germline, CDR1 SGHVS and CDR2 FQNEAQ. This CDR3 has 15 amino acids. The CDR3 sequence: CASSPWTGVNTEAFF. The CDR3 coding sequence is TGTGCCAGCAGCCCCTGGACAGGGGTGAACACTGAAGCTTTCTTT.

This clone was picked up a small number of times. V and J are TRBV30 and TRBJ1-3, with D maybe TRBD1 (5 bases). Germline V CDR1 and CDR2: GTSNPN, SVGIG (reference sequence). The CDR3 is 15 residues long. CDR3 nucleotide sequence: TGTGCTGGAGAGCGGGGGGGGGACTCTGGAAACACCATATATTTT. Protein product: CAGERGGDSGNTIYF. The whole variable domain, remainder taken from reference TRBV30 and TRBJ1-3, is SQTIHQWPATLVQPVGSPLSLECTVEGTSNPNLYWYRQAAGRGLQLLFYSVGIGQISSEVPQNLSASRPQDRQFILSSKKLLLSDSGFYLCAGERGGDSGNTIYFGEGSWLTVV.

The chain carries TRBV7-2 and TRBJ1-1; possibly TRBD1 for D (5 bases). Deletions cut 5 bases from V and 4 bases from J, with 17 bases between. The CDR3 contains 15 residues. Germline CDR1 reads SGHTA; CDR2 reads FQGNSA. The CDR3 region is CASSPWTLGGTEAFF. For the CDR3, the DNA is TGTGCCAGCAGCCCCTGGACCTTGGGGGGCACTGAAGCTTTCTTT.

The chain links TRBV4-3 to TRBJ2-3; 9 bases line up with TRBD2. The CDR3 contains 14 residues. Germline CDR1 and CDR2: LGHNA and YSLEER. With V trimmed by 3 bases and J by 4 bases, 2 bases remained unmatched. This CDR3 is CASSHGLASDTQYF. The DNA of the CDR3 is TGCGCCAGCAGCCACGGACTAGCGTCAGATACGCAGTATTTT.

The chain carries TRBV6-5 and TRBJ2-5; D may be TRBD2 (5 bases). Trimming stripped 6 bases from V and 5 bases from J, with 16 bases between. The CDR3 has 14 amino acids. Germline CDR1 is MNHEY and CDR2 is SVGAGI. The CDR3 sequence is CASSATSSGETQYF. CDR3 DNA sequence: TGTGCCAGCAGCGCTACTAGTTCGGGGGAGACCCAGTACTTC.

This clone is medium-sized by share. V is TRBV5-1 and J is TRBJ2-1; 8 nucleotides match TRBD1. The CDR3 contains 14 residues. J gave up 4 bases and V 7 bases, and 7 bases lay outside the gene matches. Per germline, CDR1 SGHRS and CDR2 YFSETQ. The CDR3 sequence is CASQTGQVYNEQFF. CDR3 nucleotide sequence: TGCGCCAGCCAGACGGGACAGGTGTACAATGAGCAGTTCTTC.

The chain carries TRBV19 and TRBJ2-1; 8 bases are shared with TRBD1. The CDR3 loop spans 13 amino acids. V was pared by 7 bases and J by 7 bases, with 6 bases of the junction left unmatched. Looked up from germline, CDR1 is LNHDA and CDR2 is SQIVND (reference sequence). CDR3: CASTTGTGNEQFF. CDR3 in DNA: TGTGCCAGTACCACCGGGACAGGTAATGAGCAGTTCTTC. Using reference TRBV19 and TRBJ2-1 for the parts outside the CDR3, the full variable domain is DGGITQSPKYLFRKEGQNVTLSCEQNLNHDAMYWYRQDPGQGLRLIYYSQIVNDFQKGDIAEGYSVSREKKESFPLTVTSAQKNPTAFYLCASTTGTGNEQFFGPGTRLTVL.